The source of this TCR beta chain is a study of shared clonotypes between healthy human individuals. Study at large: Donors were a couple of women and a few men aged 18 to 49.

The donors, healthy adults who were HIV-negative, had experienced no recent acute infections or vaccinations. The CDR3 runs 17 residues. Germline CDR1 and CDR2: SGHAT and FQNNGV. The V and J ends lost 5 bases and 1 base, in that order; junction bases with no gene match: 13. Ten immunoSEQ deep assay plates were used to sequence unsorted PBMC DNA. Clones were read by immunoSEQ multiplex PCR, and TCRdb kept only the in-frame ones, dropping some. The sample lists about 490,000 clones, roughly 80% seen once, with over 9.5% in the top ten. The chain couples TRBV11-2 to TRBJ2-5, with 7 bases identical to TRBD1. The receptor comes from a woman in her thirties or forties in good health. Some clones in this sample may be carry-over from other donors' samples. What was sequenced was PBMCs. This chain's CDR3 is CASSPGGLIFSQETQYF. DNA for the CDR3: TGTGCCAGCAGCCCAGGGGGTCTAATCTTTAGCCAAGAGACCCAGTACTTC.